The 28 T cell receptor beta chains below were found in one sample sequenced in a study of shared clonotypes between healthy human individuals. The protocol was immunoSEQ multiplex PCR, while the TCRdb copy is restricted to in-frame clones and leaves out a portion. Found here are 1 million to 1.3 million clones, around three quarters of them singletons; the top ten hold roughly 0.61%. The sample comprised memory CD4+ T cells from PBMCs. Subset defined: CD45RA-negative fraction. These receptors were taken from a man between 18 and 29 years old in good health. Some clones in this sample may be carry-over from other donors' samples.

The V and J genes are TRBV7-9 and TRBJ2-1; 9 nucleotides match TRBD1. This CDR3 is 16 amino acids long. V was pared by 0 bases and J by 9 bases, with 9 bases of the junction left unmatched. CDR1 and CDR2 (germline): SEHNR, FQNEAQ (reference sequence). CDR3 loop: CASSLARQGGRSEQFF. CDR3 nucleotide sequence: TGTGCCAGCAGCTTAGCGAGACAGGGGGGTCGAAGTGAGCAGTTCTTC.

V is TRBV28 and J is TRBJ1-1; no reliable D call. The germline V and J ends were trimmed by 6 bases and 1 base, with 9 bases remaining between them. There are 13 residues in the CDR3. The germline CDR1 and CDR2 sequences are MDHEN and SYDVKM. The chain's CDR3 is CASREQTNTEAFF. In DNA, the CDR3 is TGTGCCAGCAGAGAACAGACGAACACTGAAGCTTTCTTT.

The chain has TRBV2 and TRBJ2-5; 7 bases are a match to TRBD2. This CDR3 region has 15 residues. The germline gives CDR1 SNHLY, CDR2 FYNNEI. J gave up 0 bases and V 8 bases, and 9 bases lay outside the gene matches. CDR3 DNA: TGTGCCAGCTCGGGGCTAGCGGTGAACCAAGAGACCCAGTACTTC. Its protein product is CASSGLAVNQETQYF. Combining the CDR3 with reference TRBV2 and TRBJ2-5 gives the whole variable domain EPEVTQTPSHQVTQMGQEVILRCVPISNHLYFYWYRQILGQKVEFLVSFYNNEISEKSEIFDDQFSVERPDGSNFTLKIRSTKLEDSAMYFCASSGLAVNQETQYFGPGTRLLVL.

This clone was seen once. As DNA, the CDR3 is TGTGCCAGCGGCGAAGGACTGCACCAAGAGACCCAGTACTTC. It yields the protein CASGEGLHQETQYF. V usage is TRBV7-9 and J usage is TRBJ2-5; a weak D match, TRBD2 (5 bases). CDR1 and CDR2 (germline): SEHNR, FQNEAQ (reference sequence). CDR3 length equals 14 residues. Trimming stripped 8 bases from V and 0 bases from J, with 13 bases between.

The chain links TRBV12-5 to TRBJ2-5; possibly TRBD1 for D (7 bases). The germline gives CDR1 LGHNT, CDR2 FRNRAP. CDR3 length: 13 residues. V was clipped by 9 bases and J by 5 bases, with 16 bases between them. DNA for the CDR3: TGTGCTAGCGCGGGACAGAGCCTGGAGACCCAGTACTTC. Its protein product is CASAGQSLETQYF.

The chain combines TRBV4-2 with TRBJ1-6; D is undetermined. Trimming stripped 1 base from V and 8 bases from J, with 15 bases between. Germline CDR1 is LGHNA and CDR2 is YNFKEQ. The CDR3 runs to 16 residues. The CDR3: CASSQVVGRSYSPLHF. The CDR3 nucleotides read TGTGCCAGCAGCCAAGTCGTTGGCCGTTCCTATTCACCCCTCCACTTT.

This chain connects TRBV29-1 to TRBJ1-1; D is undetermined. The V gene lost 5 bases and the J gene lost 2 bases, with 12 bases spanning the gap. The CDR3 is made up of 13 amino acids. Germline assignment: CDR1 SQVTM and CDR2 ANQGSEA. The CDR3 loop reads CSVKPESNTEAFF. The CDR3 region has the DNA TGCAGCGTTAAACCTGAATCAAACACTGAAGCTTTCTTT.

J is TRBJ1-2 and V is TRBV2; the match to TRBD1 covers 8 bases. The CDR3 contains 15 residues. The J segment lost 2 bases and the V segment lost 7 bases, leaving 9 bases of the junction unmatched. Germline values: CDR1 SNHLY, CDR2 FYNNEI. The CDR3 reads CASKDRVILNYGYTF. For the CDR3, the DNA is TGTGCCAGCAAGGACAGGGTGATTTTGAACTATGGCTACACCTTC.

Concerning this clone itself: Distinct nucleotide sequences in the sample also encode this CDR3. The chain links TRBV5-1 to TRBJ2-5, with 8 bases identical to TRBD1. After removal of 0 bases from V and 4 bases from J, the junction contained 5 bases not matched to a gene. Germline CDR1 reads SGHRS; CDR2 reads YFSETQ. The CDR3 contains 15 residues. The CDR3 reads CASSLVAGGRETQYF. DNA of the CDR3: TGCGCCAGCAGCTTGGTTGCAGGGGGCCGAGAGACCCAGTACTTC.

The chain joins TRBV7-8 to TRBJ2-4; TRBD2 matches at 10 bases. J was trimmed by 5 bases and V by 5 bases; bases with no gene match: 18. Germline V lookup: CDR1 SGHVS, CDR2 FQNEAQ. The CDR3 spans 19 residues. The CDR3 sequence is CASSPRSGRAPFYENIQYF. In DNA, the CDR3 is TGTGCCAGCAGCCCTCGGAGCGGGAGGGCTCCCTTTTACGAAAACATTCAGTACTTC.

To note about this clone: This same CDR3 is encoded by further DNA sequences in the sample. The rearrangement links TRBV15 to TRBJ2-7; D is possibly TRBD1 (5 bases). The CDR3 covers 14 residues. With 0 bases removed from V and 4 bases from J, the gap between germline ends came to 10 bases. The germline CDR1 and CDR2 sequences are LNHNV and YYDKDF (reference sequence). CDR3 bases: TGTGCCACCAGCAGAGAGGGCAGGGTGTACGAGCAGTACTTC. Amino acids: CATSREGRVYEQYF.

This chain connects TRBV5-6 to TRBJ2-7, with D possibly TRBD2 on 5 matching bases. Trimming cost V 1 base and J 1 base, with 12 bases left between them. The CDR3 is 15 residues long. Germline-derived CDR1 and CDR2 are SGHDT and YYEEEE. The CDR3 DNA reads TGTGCCAGCAGCTTGACCCAACTAGGTTCCTACGAGCAGTACTTC. Protein sequence: CASSLTQLGSYEQYF.

This sequence joins TRBV28 and TRBJ1-1; D possibly corresponds to TRBD1 (5 bases). This CDR3 is built from 17 residues. Per the germline V gene, CDR1 is MDHEN and CDR2 is SYDVKM. V shed 8 bases and J shed 1 base, with 23 bases lying between them. The CDR3 sequence is CASLKPGGGEKNTEAFF. CDR3 nucleotides: TGTGCCAGCCTTAAACCCGGGGGAGGTGAGAAGAACACTGAAGCTTTCTTT.

This clone was observed a handful of times. The chain carries TRBV6-4 and TRBJ2-4; D is perhaps TRBD2 (5 bases). Trimming stripped 6 bases from V and 5 bases from J, with 17 bases between. The CDR3 loop spans 15 amino acids. Germline CDR1 MRHNA, CDR2 SNTAGT. CDR3 nucleotide sequence: TGTGCCAGCAGGAGACGGACTCTTCGAGAAAACATTCAGTACTTC. Translation gives CASRRRTLRENIQYF.

This chain joins TRBV11-2 and TRBJ1-1, with D tentatively TRBD1 (5 bases). Between the trimmed V and J ends, which lost 7 bases and 7 bases, there was a span of 19 bases. The CDR3 loop spans 14 amino acids. CDR1 is SGHAT and CDR2 is FQNNGV in the germline V gene. The CDR3 sequence: CASTLNGGDLEAFF. Here the CDR3 DNA reads TGTGCCAGCACCCTAAATGGGGGGGACCTTGAAGCTTTCTTT.

This clone was observed a handful of times. The chain links TRBV7-2 to TRBJ1-2; tentatively, D is TRBD1 (5 bases). Germline-derived CDR1 and CDR2 are SGHTA and FQGNSA. V shed 2 bases and J shed 7 bases, with 20 bases lying between them. The CDR3 has 16 amino acids. CDR3 DNA sequence: TGTGCCAGCAGCTTACGGAGGGACGGACTAACAGGTGGCTACACCTTC. It is translated as CASSLRRDGLTGGYTF.

CDR3 in DNA: TGTGCCACCAGCAGAGATCCCCGGGGGCTAGCCAAAAACATTCAGTACTTC. Protein sequence: CATSRDPRGLAKNIQYF. V is TRBV15 and J is TRBJ2-4; D is possibly TRBD1 or TRBD2 (6 bases each). The CDR3 is 17 amino acids. Germline lookup yields CDR1 LNHNV and CDR2 YYDKDF (reference sequence). Trimming removed 0 bases at V and 0 bases at J, with 12 bases between.

The rearrangement links TRBV30 to TRBJ1-5; no definite D call. Trimming shortened V by 2 bases and J by 4 bases, and 12 bases separated the two germline ends. This CDR3 is 14 amino acids long. Germline CDR1 GTSNPN, CDR2 SVGIG (reference sequence). This CDR3 is CAWSSGQPNQPQHF. The DNA of the CDR3 is TGTGCCTGGAGTTCTGGGCAGCCTAATCAGCCCCAGCATTTT.

J is TRBJ1-1 and V is TRBV5-6; D call uncertain. The ends were cut back, 0 bases at V and 2 bases at J, with 14 bases in the middle. This CDR3 region has 16 residues. CDR1 and CDR2 (germline): SGHDT, YYEEEE. The CDR3 DNA sequence: TGTGCCAGCAGCTTGGATCCGGTCCAACATAACACTGAAGCTTTCTTT. It is translated as CASSLDPVQHNTEAFF. The variable domain in full, completed from reference TRBV5-6 and TRBJ1-1, reads DAGVTQSPTHLIKTRGQQVTLRCSPKSGHDTVSWYQQALGQGPQFIFQYYEEEERQRGNFPDRFSGHQFPNYSSELNVNALLLGDSALYLCASSLDPVQHNTEAFFGQGTRLTVV.

This chain joins TRBV9 and TRBJ1-4; 9 nucleotides agree with TRBD1. In germline, CDR1 is SGDLS, CDR2 YYNGEE. The ends lost 0 bases at V and 7 bases at J; junction bases unmatched: 4. This CDR3 spans 15 amino acids. CDR3 in DNA: TGTGCCAGCAGCGTAGCCACAGGGGGCTTTGAAAAACTGTTTTTT. Translating it yields CASSVATGGFEKLFF.

This clone was recorded only once. This chain joins TRBV7-2 and TRBJ1-1; 7 nucleotides align to TRBD1. The trim removed 2 bases at V and 4 bases at J, leaving 4 bases unmatched. The CDR3 is 14 residues long. Germline lookup yields CDR1 SGHTA and CDR2 FQGNSA. In DNA, the CDR3 is TGTGCCAGCAGCTTAAGACAGGGAATCACTGAAGCTTTCTTT. It is translated as CASSLRQGITEAFF.

This sequence joins TRBV5-1 and TRBJ2-7; TRBD2 matches 7 bases. The CDR3 is 15 amino acids. Germline CDR1 reads SGHRS; CDR2 reads YFSETQ. Unmatched junction bases numbered 10, after V lost 0 bases and J lost 7 bases. The CDR3 reads CASSLDGLDRTEQYF. CDR3 nucleotides: TGCGCCAGCAGCTTGGACGGACTAGACCGTACGGAGCAGTACTTC.

With regard to this clone: This sample also contains other DNA sequences that code for the same CDR3. The chain combines TRBV30 with TRBJ1-5; D perhaps matches TRBD1 (6 bases). The CDR3 is made up of 12 amino acids. Trimming took off 4 bases at V and 7 bases at J, with 11 bases between the two ends. CDR1 and CDR2 from the germline V gene are GTSNPN and SVGIG (reference sequence). This chain's CDR3 is CAWNREGQPQHF. The CDR3 DNA is TGTGCCTGGAACAGGGAGGGCCAGCCCCAGCATTTT.

This clone was observed a few times. The genes are TRBV30 and TRBJ2-7, with 10 nucleotides matching TRBD2. The CDR3 is 13 residues long. Germline V gene sequence: CDR1 GTSNPN, CDR2 SVGIG (reference sequence). V gave up 4 bases and J gave up 0 bases; unmatched junction bases: 0. CDR3 nucleotide sequence: TGTGCCTGGACTAGCGGGAGCTCCTACGAGCAGTACTTC. The encoded protein is CAWTSGSSYEQYF.

The chain joins TRBV5-1 to TRBJ2-3, with D possibly TRBD1 on 5 matching bases. The CDR3 contains 15 residues. Germline CDR1 is SGHRS and CDR2 is YFSETQ. Trimming stripped 0 bases from V and 1 base from J, with 9 bases between. For the CDR3, the DNA is TGCGCCAGCAGCTTGGAGACAGCTGGCACAGATACGCAGTATTTT. Translated, it gives CASSLETAGTDTQYF.

The J gene is TRBJ2-7, the V gene TRBV6-1; 7 bases map to TRBD1. The CDR3 has 14 amino acids. CDR1 is MNHNS and CDR2 is SASEGT in the germline V gene. After removal of 7 bases from V and 2 bases from J, the junction contained 8 bases not matched to a gene. In DNA, the CDR3 is TGTGCCAGCACTCCACCGGGACAGCCCTACGAGCAGTACTTC. Translation gives CASTPPGQPYEQYF.

The chain combines TRBV5-5 with TRBJ2-5, with D perhaps matching TRBD2 (6 bases). The assigned J gene may be wrong: the sequence end matches TRBJ2-7 better. The CDR3 covers 14 residues. Germline V gene sequence: CDR1 SGHKS, CDR2 YYEKEE (reference sequence). This CDR3 is CASSSRQTSYEQYF. CDR3 DNA sequence: TGTGCCAGCAGCTCCCGACAGACTAGCTACGAGCAGTACTTC.

The chain joins TRBV5-1 to TRBJ1-1, with 8 bases fitting TRBD1. CDR3 size: 14 residues. CDR1 SGHRS and CDR2 YFSETQ come from the germline V gene. J lost 11 bases, V lost 7 bases, and 16 bases had no gene match. The CDR3 DNA follows: TGCGCCAGCCGCAGTGGGACAGGACACCCCGGGGCTTTCTTT. Translated, it gives CASRSGTGHPGAFF.